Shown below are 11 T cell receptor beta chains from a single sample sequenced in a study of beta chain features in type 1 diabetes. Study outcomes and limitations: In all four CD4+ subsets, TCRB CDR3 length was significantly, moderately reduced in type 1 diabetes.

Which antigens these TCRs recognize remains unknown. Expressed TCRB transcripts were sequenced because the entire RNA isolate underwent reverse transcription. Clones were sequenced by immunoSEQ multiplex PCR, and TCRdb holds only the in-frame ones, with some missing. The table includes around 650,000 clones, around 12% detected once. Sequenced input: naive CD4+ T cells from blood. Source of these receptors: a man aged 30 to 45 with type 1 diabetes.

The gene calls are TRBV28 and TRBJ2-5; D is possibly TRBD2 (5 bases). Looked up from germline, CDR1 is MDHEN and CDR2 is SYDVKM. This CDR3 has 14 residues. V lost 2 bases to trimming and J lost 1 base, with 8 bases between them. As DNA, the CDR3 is TGTGCCAGCAGTTTACAGCGGAGCCAAGAGACCCAGTACTTC. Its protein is CASSLQRSQETQYF.

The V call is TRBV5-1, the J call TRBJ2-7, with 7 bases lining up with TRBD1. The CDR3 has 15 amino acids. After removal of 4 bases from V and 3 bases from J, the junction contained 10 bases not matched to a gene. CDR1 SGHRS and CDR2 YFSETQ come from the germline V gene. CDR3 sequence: CASSRPETGLYEQYF. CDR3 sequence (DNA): TGCGCCAGCAGCCGACCTGAGACAGGGCTCTACGAGCAGTACTTC.

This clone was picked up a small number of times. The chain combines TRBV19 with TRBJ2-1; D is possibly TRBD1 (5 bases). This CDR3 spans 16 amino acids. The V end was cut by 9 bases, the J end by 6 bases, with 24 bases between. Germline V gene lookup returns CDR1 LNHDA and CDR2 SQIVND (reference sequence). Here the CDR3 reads CASSNFQGFMFNEQFF. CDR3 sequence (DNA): TGTGCCAGCTCAAATTTCCAGGGATTTATGTTCAATGAGCAGTTCTTC.

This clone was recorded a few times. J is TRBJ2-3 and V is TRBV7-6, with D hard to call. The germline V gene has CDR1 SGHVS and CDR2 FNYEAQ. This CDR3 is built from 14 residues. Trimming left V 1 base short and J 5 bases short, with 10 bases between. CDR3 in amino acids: CASSLVRLGDTQYF. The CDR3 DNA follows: TGTGCCAGCAGCTTAGTCCGGTTGGGAGATACGCAGTATTTT. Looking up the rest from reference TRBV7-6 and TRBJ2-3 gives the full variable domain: GAGVSQSPRYKVTKRGQDVALRCDPISGHVSLYWYRQALGQGPEFLTYFNYEAQQDKSGLPNDRFSAERPEGSISTLTIQRTEQRDSAMYRCASSLVRLGDTQYFGPGTRLTVL.

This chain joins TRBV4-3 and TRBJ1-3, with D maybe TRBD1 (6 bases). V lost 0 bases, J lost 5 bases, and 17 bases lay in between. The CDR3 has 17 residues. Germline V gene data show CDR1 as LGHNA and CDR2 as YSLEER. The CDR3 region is CASSQEYGTLGRNTIYF. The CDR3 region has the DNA TGCGCCAGCAGCCAAGAATATGGGACACTCGGAAGAAACACCATATATTTT.

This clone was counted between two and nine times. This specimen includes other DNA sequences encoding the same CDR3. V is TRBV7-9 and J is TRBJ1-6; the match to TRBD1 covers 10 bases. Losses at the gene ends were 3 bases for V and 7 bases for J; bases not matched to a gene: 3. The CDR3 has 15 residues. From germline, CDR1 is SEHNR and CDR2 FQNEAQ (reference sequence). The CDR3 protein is CASSFQGQGNSPLHF. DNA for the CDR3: TGTGCCAGCAGCTTCCAGGGACAGGGGAATTCACCCCTCCACTTT.

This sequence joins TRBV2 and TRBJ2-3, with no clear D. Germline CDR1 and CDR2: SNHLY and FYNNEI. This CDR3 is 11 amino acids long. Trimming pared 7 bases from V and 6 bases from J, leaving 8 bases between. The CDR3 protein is CASTDWDTQYF. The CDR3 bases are TGTGCCAGCACCGACTGGGATACGCAGTATTTT.

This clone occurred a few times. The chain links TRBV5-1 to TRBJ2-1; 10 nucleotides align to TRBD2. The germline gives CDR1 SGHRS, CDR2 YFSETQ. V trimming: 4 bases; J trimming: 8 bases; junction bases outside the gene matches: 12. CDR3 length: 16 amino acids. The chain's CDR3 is CASSPQVSGGADEQFF. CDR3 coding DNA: TGCGCCAGCAGCCCACAAGTAAGCGGGGGGGCAGATGAGCAGTTCTTC.

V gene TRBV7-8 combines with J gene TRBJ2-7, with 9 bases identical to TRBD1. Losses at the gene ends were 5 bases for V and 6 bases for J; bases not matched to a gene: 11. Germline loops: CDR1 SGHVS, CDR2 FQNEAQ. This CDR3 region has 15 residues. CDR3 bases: TGTGCCAGCAGCGCCGGACAGGGGACGAGGAGCGAGCAGTACTTC. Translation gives CASSAGQGTRSEQYF.

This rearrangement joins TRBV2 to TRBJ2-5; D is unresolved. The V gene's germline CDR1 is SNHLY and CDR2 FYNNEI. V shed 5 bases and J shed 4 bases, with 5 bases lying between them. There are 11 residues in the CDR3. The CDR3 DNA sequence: TGTGCCAGCAGTACGGCAGAGACCCAGTACTTC. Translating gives CASSTAETQYF.

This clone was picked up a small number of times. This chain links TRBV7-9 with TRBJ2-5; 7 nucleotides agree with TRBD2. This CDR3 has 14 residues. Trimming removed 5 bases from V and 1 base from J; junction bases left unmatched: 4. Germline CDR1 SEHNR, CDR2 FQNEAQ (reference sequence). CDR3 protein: CASSPGEGQETQYF. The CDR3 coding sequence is TGTGCCAGCAGCCCCGGGGAGGGCCAAGAGACCCAGTACTTC. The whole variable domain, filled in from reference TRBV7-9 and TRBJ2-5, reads DTGVSQNPRHKITKRGQNVTFRCDPISEHNRLYWYRQTLGQGPEFLTYFQNEAQLEKSRLLSDRFSAERPKGSFSTLEIQRTEQGDSAMYLCASSPGEGQETQYFGPGTRLLVL.